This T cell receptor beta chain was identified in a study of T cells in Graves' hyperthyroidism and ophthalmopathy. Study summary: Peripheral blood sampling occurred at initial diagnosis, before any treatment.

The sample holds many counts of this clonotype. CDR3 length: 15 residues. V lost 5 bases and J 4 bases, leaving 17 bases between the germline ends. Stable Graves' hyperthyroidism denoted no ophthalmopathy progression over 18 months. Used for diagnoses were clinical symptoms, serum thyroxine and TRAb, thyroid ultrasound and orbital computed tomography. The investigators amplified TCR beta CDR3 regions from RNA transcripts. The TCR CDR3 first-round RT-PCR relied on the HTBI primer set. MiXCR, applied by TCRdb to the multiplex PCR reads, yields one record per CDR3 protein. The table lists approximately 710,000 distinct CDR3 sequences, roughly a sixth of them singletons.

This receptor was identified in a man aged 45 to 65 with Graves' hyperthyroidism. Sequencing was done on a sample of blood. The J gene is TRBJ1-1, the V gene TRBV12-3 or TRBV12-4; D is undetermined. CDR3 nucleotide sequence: TGTGCCAGCAGTATCCGAGGAGTGCGTAGCACTGAAGCTTTCTTT. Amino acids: CASSIRGVRSTEAFF.